The 5 T cell receptor beta chains in this list originate from one sample, sequenced in a study of blood T cell repertoires in COVID-19. Assay used: immunoSEQ multiplex PCR; TCRdb lists only in-frame clones, some missing. Here the sample spans 250,000 to 400,000 clones, approximately 89% being singletons. Material for sequencing was peripheral blood. These receptors all come from a woman aged 25 to 39 with COVID-19, enrolled during active disease.

Written as DNA, the CDR3 is TGTGCCAGCAGCGCCGATGACACACTAGCGGGTCCCCAAGAGACCCAGTACTTC. It specifies CASSADDTLAGPQETQYF. V usage is TRBV9 and J usage is TRBJ2-5, with 9 bases fitting TRBD2. The CDR3 spans 18 residues. V dropped 3 bases and J dropped 1; count of bases not matched to a gene: 13. Germline V gene data show CDR1 as SGDLS and CDR2 as YYNGEE. The full variable domain, with the rest looked up from reference TRBV9 and TRBJ2-5, is DSGVTQTPKHLITATGQRVTLRCSPRSGDLSVYWYQQSLDQGLQFLIQYYNGEERAKGNILERFSAQQFPDLHSELNLSSLELGDSALYFCASSADDTLAGPQETQYFGPGTRLLVL.

This chain joins TRBV11-1 and TRBJ1-1; D unresolved. There are 15 residues in the CDR3. The V gene lost 2 bases and the J gene lost 0 bases, with 10 bases spanning the gap. Per germline, CDR1 SGHAT and CDR2 FQDESV (reference sequence). CDR3 coding DNA: TGTGCCAGCAGCTTATTAGGACTCATGAACACTGAAGCTTTCTTT. Its protein product is CASSLLGLMNTEAFF.

Here the CDR3 reads CASSLLGGLATDTQYF. The CDR3 nucleotides are TGTGCCAGCAGTTTATTGGGGGGGCTCGCCACAGATACGCAGTATTTT. V gene TRBV27 combines with J gene TRBJ2-3, with D perhaps TRBD2 (7 bases). Germline CDR1 and CDR2: MNHEY and SMNVEV (reference sequence). The CDR3 sequence is 16 residues long. Trimming took off 1 base at V and 2 bases at J, with 13 bases between the two ends.

V is TRBV15 and J is TRBJ2-3; 8 bases are a match to TRBD1. The CDR3 consists of 14 residues. J was trimmed by 6 bases and V by 4 bases; bases with no gene match: 6. Germline assignment: CDR1 LNHNV and CDR2 YYDKDF (reference sequence). CDR3 coding DNA: TGTGCCACCAGCAAGGACAGGGTGGGGGATACGCAGTATTTT. Translated, it gives CATSKDRVGDTQYF.

The V gene is TRBV28, the J gene TRBJ1-1, with D tentatively TRBD1 (5 bases). There are 16 residues in the CDR3. Germline values: CDR1 MDHEN, CDR2 SYDVKM. V dropped 2 bases and J dropped 0 bases, with 13 bases sitting between them. The DNA for the CDR3 is TGTGCCAGCAGTTTAGGGGGGGAGACGATGAACACTGAAGCTTTCTTT. The encoded protein is CASSLGGETMNTEAFF.